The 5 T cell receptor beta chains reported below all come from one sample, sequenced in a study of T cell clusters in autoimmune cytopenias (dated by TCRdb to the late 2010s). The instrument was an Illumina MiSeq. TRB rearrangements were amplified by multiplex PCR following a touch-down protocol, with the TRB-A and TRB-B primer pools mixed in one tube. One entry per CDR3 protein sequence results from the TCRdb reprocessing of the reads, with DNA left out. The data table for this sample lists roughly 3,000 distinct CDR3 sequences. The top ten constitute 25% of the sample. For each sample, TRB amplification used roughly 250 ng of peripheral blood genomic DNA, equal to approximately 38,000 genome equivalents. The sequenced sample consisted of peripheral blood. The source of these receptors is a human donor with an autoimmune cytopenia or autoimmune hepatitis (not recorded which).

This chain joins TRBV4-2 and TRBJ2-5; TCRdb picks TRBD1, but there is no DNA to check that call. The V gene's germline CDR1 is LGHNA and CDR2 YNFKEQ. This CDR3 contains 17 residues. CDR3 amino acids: CASSQPTGQVLQETQYF.

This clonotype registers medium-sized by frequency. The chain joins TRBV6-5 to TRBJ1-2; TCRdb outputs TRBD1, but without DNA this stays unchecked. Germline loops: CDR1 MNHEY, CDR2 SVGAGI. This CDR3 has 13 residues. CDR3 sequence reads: CASRWTGVDGYTF.

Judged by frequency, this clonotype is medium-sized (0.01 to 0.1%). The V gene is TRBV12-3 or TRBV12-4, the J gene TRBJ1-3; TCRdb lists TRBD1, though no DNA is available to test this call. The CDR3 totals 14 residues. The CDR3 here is CASSRGQKGNTIYF.

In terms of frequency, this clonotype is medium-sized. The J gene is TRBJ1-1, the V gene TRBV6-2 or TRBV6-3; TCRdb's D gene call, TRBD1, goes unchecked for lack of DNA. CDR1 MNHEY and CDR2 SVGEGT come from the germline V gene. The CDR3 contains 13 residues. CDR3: CASSRDNRARAFF.

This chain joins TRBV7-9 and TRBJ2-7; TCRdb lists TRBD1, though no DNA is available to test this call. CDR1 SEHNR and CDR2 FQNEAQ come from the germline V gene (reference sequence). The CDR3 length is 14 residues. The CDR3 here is CASSPGTGNYEQYF.